The next 10 T cell receptor beta chains were all read from a single sample in a study of shared T cell receptors in the human thymus. This table comes from immunoSEQ multiplex PCR, and its TCRdb copy is limited to in-frame clones, with some not included. This table holds roughly 660,000 clones, around nine tenths found once. These sequences were also reported in another study, on human thymus T cells.

The specimen sequenced was thymocytes. These receptors were obtained from a boy younger than two with a congenital heart defect.

The gene calls are TRBV27 and TRBJ1-1, with D possibly being TRBD1 (6 bases). Germline loops: CDR1 MNHEY, CDR2 SMNVEV (reference sequence). The CDR3 consists of 15 residues. The V gene lost 5 bases and the J gene lost 3 bases, with 16 bases spanning the gap. The CDR3 sequence: CASSKSRGSDTEAFF. In DNA, the CDR3 is TGTGCCAGCAGTAAATCGAGGGGGTCGGACACTGAAGCTTTCTTT.

This chain joins TRBV10-1 and TRBJ1-4; no reliable D call. V was shortened by 3 bases and J by 4 bases, with 9 bases between the two germline ends. This CDR3 has 14 amino acids. The germline gives CDR1 WNHNN, CDR2 SYGVQD (reference sequence). The CDR3 sequence is CASSDGLHNEKLFF. Here the CDR3 DNA reads TGCGCCAGCAGTGATGGACTTCATAATGAAAAACTGTTTTTT.

The rearrangement joins TRBV30 to TRBJ2-7; D not certain. V was clipped by 0 bases and J by 4 bases, with 7 bases between them. CDR3 size: 12 residues. The germline gives CDR1 GTSNPN, CDR2 SVGIG (reference sequence). CDR3: CAWSVIRYEQYF. The CDR3 coding sequence is TGTGCCTGGAGTGTAATTCGGTACGAGCAGTACTTC. The entire variable domain, with the rest obtained from reference TRBV30 and TRBJ2-7, is as follows: SQTIHQWPATLVQPVGSPLSLECTVEGTSNPNLYWYRQAAGRGLQLLFYSVGIGQISSEVPQNLSASRPQDRQFILSSKKLLLSDSGFYLCAWSVIRYEQYFGPGTRLTVT.

The chain links TRBV5-6 to TRBJ2-7; 7 bases are a match to TRBD1. V was clipped by 3 bases and J by 0 bases; unmatched bases: 3. Germline-derived CDR1 and CDR2 are SGHDT and YYEEEE. The CDR3 is 14 amino acids. The chain's CDR3 is CASSSDRSSYEQYF. CDR3 DNA sequence: TGTGCCAGCAGCTCGGACAGGAGCTCCTACGAGCAGTACTTC.

This chain uses TRBV15 with TRBJ2-1; the match to TRBD2 covers 10 bases. V was pared by 3 bases and J by 6 bases, with 5 bases of the junction left unmatched. The CDR3 runs to 15 residues. CDR1 is LNHNV and CDR2 is YYDKDF in the germline V gene (reference sequence). The CDR3 DNA is TGTGCCACCAGCAGGGGGACTAGCGCGCCCAATGAGCAGTTCTTC. This translates into CATSRGTSAPNEQFF.

V gene TRBV4-3 combines with J gene TRBJ2-3; D is unresolved. V dropped 3 bases and J dropped 6 bases, with 13 bases sitting between them. The V gene's germline CDR1 is LGHNA and CDR2 YSLEER. This CDR3 has 14 residues. The CDR3 nucleotides are TGCGCCAGCAGCCAGCGTCATGGGCAGGATACGCAGTATTTT. Amino acid sequence: CASSQRHGQDTQYF.

The CDR3 DNA sequence: TGCAGCGTGAGGGGGGGAACCCCCGGAAACACCATATATTTT. Translating gives CSVRGGTPGNTIYF. The chain uses TRBV29-1 and TRBJ1-3; weak D call: TRBD1 (6 bases). V was clipped by 6 bases and J by 4 bases, with 16 bases between them. The CDR3 spans 14 residues. Germline V gene data show CDR1 as SQVTM and CDR2 as ANQGSEA.

The gene calls are TRBV19 and TRBJ2-7, with a possible D match to TRBD1 (6 bases). V was cut by 5 bases and J by 2 bases, with 16 bases left in between. CDR1 is LNHDA, CDR2 SQIVND, per germline (reference sequence). The length of the CDR3 is 15 residues. The CDR3 DNA follows: TGTGCCAGTAGTGGTCCCCGGACAGACACCTACGAGCAGTACTTC. This encodes CASSGPRTDTYEQYF.

Worth noting for this clone: The sample contains more than one DNA sequence encoding this CDR3. The chain uses TRBV28 and TRBJ2-7; 9 positions match TRBD1. CDR1 is MDHEN and CDR2 is SYDVKM in the germline V gene. V lost 6 bases to trimming and J lost 4 bases; unmatched junction nucleotides: 7. The CDR3 has 14 amino acids. The CDR3 protein is CASSLRDRAYEQYF. DNA of the CDR3: TGTGCCAGCAGCCTCCGGGACAGGGCGTACGAGCAGTACTTC.

The chain links TRBV19 to TRBJ2-2; D gene uncertain. Trimming pared 0 bases from V and 6 bases from J, leaving 8 bases between. The germline CDR1 and CDR2 sequences are LNHDA and SQIVND (reference sequence). The CDR3 is made up of 14 amino acids. The CDR3 nucleotides read TGTGCCAGTAGTATAGACGGTCAGGCCGGGGAGCTGTTTTTT. It yields the protein CASSIDGQAGELFF.